Given below is one TCR beta chain in context. V trimming: 3 bases; J trimming: 8 bases; junction bases outside the gene matches: 4. CDR1 and CDR2 (germline): SGHRS, YFSETQ. This CDR3 has 14 residues. Study processing details: Reference gene primers were amplified, and this amplification served to estimate nucleated cell counts. TCRdb keeps only in-frame clones here, not all; method: immunoSEQ multiplex PCR. V, J and clone size are taken as reported in that table, and D and trimming were inferred from the DNA itself. The table has over 85,000 clones, 70% to 80% seen once; the top ten hold about 24%. The entry originates in a study of blood T cell repertoires in COVID-19. Study as a whole: Samples taken during acute and convalescent COVID-19 were collected in the United States, Italy and Spain. T cells, B-cell-depleted T cells, or PBMCs provided the cDNA or gDNA that served as material.

This receptor was identified in a man between 65 and 79 years old with acute or convalescent COVID-19. The chain combines TRBV5-1 with TRBJ1-6, with TRBD1 matching 8 bases. Source material: peripheral blood. CDR3 region: CASSSGQGDSPLHF. The CDR3 region has the DNA TGCGCCAGCAGCTCTGGACAGGGAGATTCACCCCTCCACTTT.